The 4 T cell receptor beta chains below were found in one sample sequenced in a study of blood T cell repertoires in COVID-19. Data came from immunoSEQ multiplex PCR; TCRdb stores just in-frame clones and leaves some out. The sample contains roughly 75,000 clones, roughly 91% of which appear only once. The sequenced material came from peripheral blood. The receptors were sampled from a man between 60 and 75 years old with acute or convalescent COVID-19.

J is TRBJ2-2 and V is TRBV28, with 7 bases aligning to TRBD2. This CDR3 is built from 15 residues. The junction had 11 bases not matched to a gene; V was cut back by 8 bases and J by 5 bases. Germline V gives CDR1 MDHEN, CDR2 SYDVKM. The CDR3 protein is CASRTGGSGTGELFF. Here the CDR3 DNA reads TGTGCCAGCCGAACCGGGGGGTCCGGGACCGGGGAGCTGTTTTTT.

The genes are TRBV20-1 and TRBJ2-1, with 14 bases matching TRBD2. Losses at the gene ends were 3 bases for V and 1 base for J; bases not matched to a gene: 11. CDR1 is DFQATT, CDR2 SNEGSKA, per germline (reference sequence). The CDR3 contains 19 residues. CDR3 residues: CSASAPGTSGRRSYNEQFF. In DNA form, the CDR3 reads TGCAGTGCTAGTGCTCCCGGGACTAGCGGGAGACGGTCCTACAATGAGCAGTTCTTC.

CDR3 DNA sequence: TGCGCCAGCAGGGAAGGACAGGGGGCTACCGGGGAGCTGTTTTTT. This codes for CASREGQGATGELFF. V is TRBV5-1 and J is TRBJ2-2; TRBD1 matches at 11 bases. V shed 5 bases and J 5 bases; nucleotides not matched to a gene: 5. CDR3 length: 15 residues. Germline V lookup: CDR1 SGHRS, CDR2 YFSETQ.

The chain employs TRBV6-2 or TRBV6-3 and TRBJ1-5; 8 positions agree with TRBD1. CDR3 length: 12 residues. The V gene's germline CDR1 is MNHEY and CDR2 SVGEGT. Trimming removed 5 bases from V and 9 bases from J; junction bases left unmatched: 3. The CDR3, as DNA: TGTGCCAGCAGTCGACAGGGGCCGCCCCAGCATTTT. It is translated as CASSRQGPPQHF.